These 28 T cell receptor beta chains were sequenced from one sample in a study of regulatory T cells in long-lasting Graves disease. Sample time point: newly diagnosed GD, antithyroid drugs for less than 3 months. TCR sequences were obtained from RNA taken from PBMCs. Building of the TCR beta libraries involved iRepertoire HTBI primers and Arm-PCR of CDR3 regions. One entry per CDR3 protein results from TCRdb running MiXCR on the multiplex PCR reads. The data hold approximately 360,000 distinct CDR3 sequences, with about 10% observed a single time. These data were likewise used in another study, on T cells in Graves' hyperthyroidism and ophthalmopathy.

The source material was peripheral blood mononuclear cells (PBMCs), sampled at new diagnosis, from a patient treated with antithyroid drugs. The receptors originated from a woman younger than 30 with Graves disease.

This clonotype was detected ten times or more. The chain is built from TRBV12-3 or TRBV12-4 and TRBJ1-2; D is undetermined. There are 12 residues in the CDR3. Trimming cost V 7 bases and J 5 bases, with 11 bases left between them. CDR3 loop: CASILRGYGYTF. CDR3 DNA sequence: TGTGCCAGCATCCTGCGCGGGTATGGCTACACCTTC.

This clonotype was observed a few times. The chain is built from TRBV11-2 and TRBJ2-3; 8 bases are a match to TRBD2. CDR1 is SGHAT, CDR2 FQNNGV, per germline. J was trimmed by 8 bases and V by 2 bases; bases with no gene match: 30. The length of the CDR3 is 22 residues. The CDR3 region is CASSLYTRPAAGLAGPWGTQYF. The DNA of the CDR3 is TGTGCCAGCAGCTTATATACACGCCCAGCCGCCGGACTAGCTGGTCCATGGGGTACGCAGTATTTT.

Many counts were recorded for this clonotype. CDR3 in amino acids: CASSPSDRGSDTGELFF. The CDR3 region has the DNA TGTGCCAGCAGTCCCAGTGACAGGGGTTCGGACACCGGGGAGCTGTTTTTT. The rearrangement joins TRBV12-3 or TRBV12-4 to TRBJ2-2; 8 bases line up with TRBD1. Unmatched junction bases numbered 11, after V lost 5 bases and J lost 3 bases. This CDR3 comprises 17 residues.

This clonotype was observed a few times. This chain uses TRBV9 with TRBJ2-2; D is uncertain. The CDR3 loop spans 13 amino acids. V was pared by 0 bases and J by 4 bases, with 4 bases between. CDR1 and CDR2 from the germline V gene are SGDLS and YYNGEE. The CDR3 bases are TGTGCCAGCAGCGTAGAGGCCACCGGGGAGCTGTTTTTT. It encodes CASSVEATGELFF.

This clonotype was counted many times. The chain is built from TRBV30 and TRBJ1-1; D ambiguous. The germline gives CDR1 GTSNPN, CDR2 SVGIG (reference sequence). This CDR3 contains 11 residues. V was shortened by 2 bases and J by 5 bases, with 6 bases between the two germline ends. CDR3 sequence (DNA): TGTGCCTGGAGTAAAGGGACTGAAGCTTTCTTT. Residues: CAWSKGTEAFF.

V gene TRBV5-1 combines with J gene TRBJ2-6; D call uncertain. Germline loops: CDR1 SGHRS, CDR2 YFSETQ. The CDR3 is made up of 15 amino acids. Trimming shortened V by 3 bases and J by 4 bases, and 11 bases separated the two germline ends. The CDR3 coding sequence is TGCGCCAGCAGCTGGGGTAACGCCGGGGCCAACGTCCTGACTTTC. This sequence encodes CASSWGNAGANVLTF.

This clonotype was recorded many times. The rearrangement links TRBV7-6 to TRBJ2-1; TRBD2 matches 13 bases. Germline V gene sequence: CDR1 SGHVS, CDR2 FNYEAQ. Losses at the gene ends were 8 bases for V and 3 bases for J; bases not matched to a gene: 10. This CDR3 is built from 17 residues. CDR3 sequence (DNA): TGTGCCAGCTTTAGGAGGACTAGCGGGGGAGACTACAATGAGCAGTTCTTC. Protein sequence: CASFRRTSGGDYNEQFF.

This chain joins TRBV20-1 and TRBJ2-7; possible D gene TRBD2, 5 bases. V was pared by 6 bases and J by 6 bases, with 15 bases between. The CDR3 length is 12 residues. Per germline, CDR1 DFQATT and CDR2 SNEGSKA (reference sequence). In DNA form, the CDR3 reads TGCAGTGCGGGCCAGCGGCAGTTCGAGCAGTACTTC. Protein: CSAGQRQFEQYF.

At least ten counts were recorded for this clonotype. J is TRBJ2-7 and V is TRBV6-1, with 7 bases matching TRBD1. J gave up 0 bases and V 5 bases, and 7 bases lay outside the gene matches. Germline V gene data show CDR1 as MNHNS and CDR2 as SASEGT. The CDR3 contains 15 residues. The CDR3 DNA is TGTGCCAGCAGTCCCCGGACAGGCTACTCCTACGAGCAGTACGTC. It specifies CASSPRTGYSYEQYV.

At least ten counts were recorded for this clonotype. V usage is TRBV7-3 and J usage is TRBJ2-3, with 8 positions matching TRBD2. The trim removed 2 bases at V and 3 bases at J, leaving 4 bases unmatched. The length of the CDR3 is 15 residues. Germline V gene data show CDR1 as SGHTA and CDR2 as FQGTGA. This chain's CDR3 is CASSLLSGVTDTQYF. The CDR3 DNA is TGTGCCAGCAGCTTACTTAGCGGGGTGACAGATACGCAGTATTTT.

This clonotype was seen only a few times. V and J are TRBV28 and TRBJ2-5; TRBD1 might be the D (5 bases). Germline V gene lookup returns CDR1 MDHEN and CDR2 SYDVKM. The CDR3 is 13 amino acids. The germline V and J ends were trimmed by 8 bases and 0 bases, with 10 bases remaining between them. CDR3: CASADRNQETQYF. CDR3 DNA sequence: TGTGCCAGCGCCGACAGAAACCAAGAGACCCAGTACTTC.

V usage is TRBV12-3 or TRBV12-4 and J usage is TRBJ2-7; 11 bases agree with TRBD1. CDR3 length: 16 residues. V trimming: 5 bases; J trimming: 7 bases; junction bases outside the gene matches: 13. CDR3 in DNA: TGTGCCAGCAGTGAGACTGGACAGGGGGCTGGGAATGAGCAGTACGTC. Amino acid sequence: CASSETGQGAGNEQYV.

This clonotype has at least ten counts. CDR3 loop: CASSYGTRTDTQYF. CDR3 sequence (DNA): TGTGCCAGCAGTTATGGGACCCGCACAGATACGCAGTATTTT. V and J are TRBV7-9 and TRBJ2-3; possibly TRBD1 or TRBD2 for D (5 bases each). Trimming took off 6 bases at V and 1 base at J, with 11 bases between the two ends. Germline-derived CDR1 and CDR2 are SEHNR and FQNEAQ (reference sequence). The CDR3 spans 14 residues.

This clonotype was detected many times. The J gene is TRBJ2-1, the V gene TRBV7-6; D remains ambiguous. CDR3 size: 13 residues. Trimming cost V 0 bases and J 6 bases, with 6 bases left between them. Germline V gene data show CDR1 as SGHVS and CDR2 as FNYEAQ. The CDR3 here is CASSLAERNEQFF. The CDR3 DNA reads TGTGCCAGCAGCTTAGCAGAGCGCAATGAGCAGTTCTTC.

This clonotype was counted many times. The chain links TRBV10-2 to TRBJ1-2; D might be TRBD1 (6 bases). Trimming took off 8 bases at V and 0 bases at J, with 19 bases between the two ends. The CDR3 consists of 16 residues. The germline V gene encodes CDR1 WSHSY and CDR2 SAAADI. The CDR3 sequence: CASGEGGHLPNYGYTF. The CDR3 DNA follows: TGCGCCAGCGGCGAGGGGGGACACCTTCCTAACTATGGCTACACCTTC.

This clonotype was seen at least ten times. The chain combines TRBV9 with TRBJ2-7; tentative D call: TRBD2 (7 bases). Germline CDR1 and CDR2: SGDLS and YYNGEE. V lost 4 bases to trimming and J lost 2 bases, with 16 bases between them. The CDR3 contains 15 residues. The CDR3 here is CASSRGAGPTYEQYF. DNA of the CDR3: TGTGCCAGCAGCCGGGGGGCGGGGCCCACCTACGAGCAGTACTTC.

This clonotype was observed many times. V and J are TRBV6-1 and TRBJ1-5, with D possibly matching TRBD1 (5 bases). Germline loops: CDR1 MNHNS, CDR2 SASEGT. The CDR3 covers 16 residues. Between the trimmed V and J ends, which lost 1 base and 1 base, there was a span of 11 bases. This chain's CDR3 is CASSEERQLSNQPQHF. The CDR3 nucleotides read TGTGCCAGCAGTGAAGAGCGACAGTTAAGCAATCAGCCCCAGCATTTT.

This clonotype was counted many times. The chain has TRBV29-1 and TRBJ2-2; D unresolved. The CDR3 totals 13 residues. Germline CDR1 and CDR2: SQVTM and ANQGSEA. V lost 5 bases and J lost 4, with 11 bases in between. CDR3 coding DNA: TGCAGCGTTATGAGGCGGATCACCGGGGAGCTGTTTTTT. Its translation: CSVMRRITGELFF.

This clonotype has only a few counts. The V gene is TRBV7-9, the J gene TRBJ1-1, with D unclear. Germline CDR1 reads SEHNR; CDR2 reads FQNEAQ (reference sequence). Trimming took 1 base from V and 10 from J, leaving 10 bases between them. There are 12 residues in the CDR3. The CDR3 is CASSLDGVVAFF. The CDR3, as DNA: TGTGCCAGCAGCTTAGACGGTGTTGTAGCTTTCTTT.

Concerning this clonotype: A clone one base away is much larger, so this may be a read error. The rearrangement links TRBV11-2 to TRBJ2-1; D perhaps matches TRBD1 (7 bases). The V end lost 1 base, the J end lost 2 bases, and 15 bases lay between the germline ends. Germline values: CDR1 SGHAT, CDR2 FQNNGV. The CDR3 runs to 17 residues. The CDR3 DNA reads TGTGCCAGCAGCTTAGCTCTCGTCAGGGGGGCCTACAATGAGCAGTTCTTC. Residues: CASSLALVRGAYNEQFF.

J is TRBJ1-5 and V is TRBV29-1; no definite D call. Per germline, CDR1 SQVTM and CDR2 ANQGSEA. Trimming took 4 bases from V and 3 from J, leaving 7 bases between them. CDR3 length equals 12 residues. The CDR3 region has the DNA TGCAGCGTTGGCCAGTCCAATCAGCCCCAGCATTTT. Translating gives CSVGQSNQPQHF.

The rearrangement links TRBV5-1 to TRBJ2-1; TRBD2 aligns across 9 bases. With V trimmed by 2 bases and J by 4 bases, 10 bases remained unmatched. CDR1 is SGHRS and CDR2 is YFSETQ in the germline V gene. The CDR3 is made up of 17 amino acids. In nucleotides, the CDR3 is TGCGCCAGCAGCTTAGCGCGGGGGGGCCAGCTTTACAATGAGCAGTTCTTC. Encoded protein: CASSLARGGQLYNEQFF. Filled out from reference TRBV5-1 and TRBJ2-1, the complete variable domain reads KAGVTQTPRYLIKTRGQQVTLSCSPISGHRSVSWYQQTPGQGLQFLFEYFSETQRNKGNFPGRFSGRQFSNSRSEMNVSTLELGDSALYLCASSLARGGQLYNEQFFGPGTRLTVL.

A note on this clonotype: Being one base from a much bigger clone, this may be a read error. V is TRBV29-1 and J is TRBJ2-7; TRBD1 aligns across 7 bases. Germline V gene lookup returns CDR1 SQVTM and CDR2 ANQGSEA. The V segment lost 7 bases and the J segment 6 bases; nucleotides outside the gene matches: 6. The CDR3 sequence is 11 residues long. The DNA of the CDR3 is TGCAGCGCAACAGGGGAAGGCGAGCAGTACTTC. This sequence encodes CSATGEGEQYF.

This clonotype was counted at least ten times. The genes are TRBV6-2 or TRBV6-3 and TRBJ2-6; no reliable D call. The CDR3 extends over 15 amino acids. Looked up from germline, CDR1 is MNHEY and CDR2 is SVGEGT. Trimming shortened V by 4 bases and J by 2 bases, and 9 bases separated the two germline ends. CDR3 residues: CASSLLRPGANVLTF. CDR3 DNA: TGTGCCAGCAGTTTACTCCGTCCTGGGGCCAACGTCCTGACTTTC.

This clonotype has ten or more counts. The chain joins TRBV30 to TRBJ2-1, with 9 positions matching TRBD1. V was clipped by 5 bases and J by 4 bases; unmatched bases: 9. Germline CDR1 is GTSNPN and CDR2 is SVGIG (reference sequence). The CDR3 runs 15 residues. CDR3: CAWDPGTGRYNEQFF. CDR3 DNA: TGTGCCTGGGATCCGGGGACAGGGAGGTACAATGAGCAGTTCTTC.

V gene TRBV4-3 combines with J gene TRBJ2-2; tentative D call: TRBD2 (8 bases). The CDR3 loop spans 14 amino acids. Trimming cost V 1 base and J 12 bases, with 15 bases left between them. CDR1 and CDR2 (germline): LGHNA, YSLEER. Here the CDR3 reads CASSQVGRGLKLFF. As DNA, the CDR3 is TGCGCCAGCAGCCAAGTCGGGAGGGGGCTTAAGCTGTTTTTT.

This chain joins TRBV20-1 and TRBJ1-5; D unresolved. V shed 1 base and J shed 4 bases, with 14 bases lying between them. This CDR3 is 15 amino acids long. CDR1 and CDR2 (germline): DFQATT, SNEGSKA (reference sequence). This CDR3 reads CSARVTSLRNQPQHF. CDR3 bases: TGCAGTGCTAGAGTGACGAGCCTTAGAAATCAGCCCCAGCATTTT.

This clonotype was observed at least ten times. This sequence joins TRBV6-5 and TRBJ1-2; possible D gene TRBD1, 5 bases. V shed 2 bases and J shed 4 bases, with 11 bases lying between them. Germline CDR1 MNHEY, CDR2 SVGAGI. The CDR3 runs to 14 residues. The CDR3 spells CASSYSRVIYGYTF. The CDR3 region has the DNA TGTGCCAGCAGTTACAGCAGGGTTATCTATGGCTACACCTTC.